The T cell receptor (beta chain) described here comes from a study of cytomegalovirus exposure and HLA in healthy donors. Study-wide points: Testing in vitro showed a few CMV-associated chains specific for CMV antigens. Within a later analysis, the majority of CMV-associated TCR beta chains appeared HLA-restricted.

A note on this clone: Antigen unknown.

This PCR relied on a set of 60 Vbeta primers and 13 Jbeta primers. The data were produced by immunoSEQ multiplex PCR, yet TCRdb's version contains in-frame clones alone and is incomplete. Of some 100,000 clones detected, roughly 84% appear once; the ten largest clones hold roughly 1.2%. The sequenced material came from PBMCs. The clonotype originates from a woman under 30 in good health and CMV-seronegative.

The CDR3 is CASSPPRQFSYNEQFF. The CDR3 region has the DNA TGTGCCAGCAGCCCCCCGAGACAGTTCTCCTACAATGAGCAGTTCTTC. The V gene is TRBV7-9, the J gene TRBJ2-1, with D maybe TRBD1 (5 bases). The V gene lost 5 bases and the J gene lost 0 bases, with 14 bases spanning the gap. Germline assignment: CDR1 SEHNR and CDR2 FQNEAQ (reference sequence). The CDR3 is made up of 16 amino acids.